The 6 T cell receptor beta chains below come from one sample, sequenced in a study of blood T cell repertoires in COVID-19. Clones were sequenced by immunoSEQ multiplex PCR, and TCRdb holds only the in-frame ones, with some missing. The sample lists 200,000 to 300,000 clones; about 87% were seen once. Sequencing was performed on peripheral blood. These receptors were collected from a woman in her sixties with COVID-19, enrolled during active disease.

The chain carries TRBV11-2 and TRBJ2-1, with 7 nucleotides matching TRBD1. The CDR3 contains 17 residues. The junction had 10 bases not matched to a gene; V was cut back by 1 base and J by 4 bases. In germline, CDR1 is SGHAT, CDR2 FQNNGV. The CDR3 is CASSLGTGVGEYNEQFF. The CDR3 DNA reads TGTGCCAGCAGCTTAGGAACAGGGGTTGGCGAATACAATGAGCAGTTCTTC.

The chain employs TRBV4-1 and TRBJ1-5, with 8 bases matching TRBD1. CDR1 and CDR2 from the germline V gene are MGHRA and YSYEKL. V was clipped by 3 bases and J by 3 bases; unmatched bases: 4. CDR3 size: 15 residues. The CDR3 coding sequence is TGCGCCAGCAGCCACGGGACAGGACTCAATCAGCCCCAGCATTTT. Amino acid sequence: CASSHGTGLNQPQHF.

This rearrangement joins TRBV18 to TRBJ1-5, with D unclear. The CDR3 loop spans 15 amino acids. Between the trimmed V and J ends, which lost 2 bases and 2 bases, there was a span of 10 bases. The germline V gene has CDR1 KGHSH and CDR2 LQKENI. The chain's CDR3 is CASSPTGMGNQPQHF. The CDR3 region has the DNA TGTGCCAGCTCACCAACGGGGATGGGCAATCAGCCCCAGCATTTT.

The chain joins TRBV19 to TRBJ1-3; the D is unclear. CDR1 is LNHDA and CDR2 is SQIVND in the germline V gene (reference sequence). The V and J ends lost 8 bases and 2 bases respectively, with 19 bases between them. The CDR3 sequence is 16 residues long. Here the CDR3 reads CASGSMVGLTGNTIYF. The CDR3 DNA follows: TGTGCCAGTGGTTCTATGGTGGGCCTCACTGGAAACACCATATATTTT.

This chain links TRBV7-7 with TRBJ2-3; 10 nucleotides agree with TRBD2. CDR1 is SSHAT and CDR2 is FNYEAQ in the germline V gene (reference sequence). This CDR3 comprises 14 residues. Unmatched junction bases numbered 0, after V lost 2 bases and J lost 4 bases. CDR3 residues: CASSLTSGADTQYF. CDR3 DNA: TGTGCCAGCAGCTTAACTAGCGGGGCAGATACGCAGTATTTT.

This clone was recorded once. For the CDR3, the DNA is TGTGCCAGCAGTGAATTGGCAGGGGTGGTCTATGGCTACACCTTC. Translated: CASSELAGVVYGYTF. This chain uses TRBV2 with TRBJ1-2, with a possible D match to TRBD1 (6 bases). The CDR3 has 15 residues. V was clipped by 2 bases and J by 4 bases, with 14 bases between them. Germline CDR1 and CDR2: SNHLY and FYNNEI. Combining the CDR3 with reference TRBV2 and TRBJ1-2 gives the whole variable domain EPEVTQTPSHQVTQMGQEVILRCVPISNHLYFYWYRQILGQKVEFLVSFYNNEISEKSEIFDDQFSVERPDGSNFTLKIRSTKLEDSAMYFCASSELAGVVYGYTFGSGTRLTVV.